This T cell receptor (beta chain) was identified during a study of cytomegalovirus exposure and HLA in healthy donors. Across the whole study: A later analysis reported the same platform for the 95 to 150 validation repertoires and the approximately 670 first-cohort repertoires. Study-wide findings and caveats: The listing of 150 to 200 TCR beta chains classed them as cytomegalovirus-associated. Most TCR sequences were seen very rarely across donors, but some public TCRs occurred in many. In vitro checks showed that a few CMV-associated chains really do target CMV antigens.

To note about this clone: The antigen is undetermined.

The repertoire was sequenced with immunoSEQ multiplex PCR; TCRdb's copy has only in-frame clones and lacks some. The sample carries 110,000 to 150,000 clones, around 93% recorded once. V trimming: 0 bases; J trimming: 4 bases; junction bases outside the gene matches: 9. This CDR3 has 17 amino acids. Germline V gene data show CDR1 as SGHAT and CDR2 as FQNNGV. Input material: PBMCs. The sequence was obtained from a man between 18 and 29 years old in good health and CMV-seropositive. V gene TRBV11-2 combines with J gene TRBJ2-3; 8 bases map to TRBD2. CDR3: CASSLDTSGSRADTQYF. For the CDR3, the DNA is TGTGCCAGCAGCTTAGATACGAGCGGGAGTCGGGCAGATACGCAGTATTTT.